This is a list of T cell receptor beta chains from one sample in a study of cytomegalovirus exposure and HLA in healthy donors. Clones were sequenced by immunoSEQ multiplex PCR, and TCRdb holds only the in-frame ones, with some missing. The sample lists about 280,000 clones; roughly 90% were seen once. The sequencing sample was made of PBMCs. All receptors come from a woman between 18 and 29 years old in good health and CMV-seronegative. The CDR3 runs from the conserved cysteine through the conserved F or W. Fields, in order: clone size, J gene, D gene, V gene, CDR3 protein, CDR3 DNA. D genes are given only for firm matches. Some rows mark clone size as missing; the rest say once, few, many or name a class of expanded clone.

abundance: -; j_gene: TRBJ2-1; d_gene: -; v_gene: TRBV5-1; CDR3aa: CASSSPGGAEQFF; CDR3nt: TGCGCCAGCAGCTCCCCTGGGGGGGCTGAGCAGTTCTTC
abundance: -; j_gene: TRBJ1-3; d_gene: -; v_gene: TRBV14; CDR3aa: CASSQDLGGFNTIYF; CDR3nt: TGTGCCAGCAGCCAAGATTTGGGGGGTTTTAACACCATATATTTT
abundance: once; j_gene: TRBJ1-1; d_gene: -; v_gene: TRBV2; CDR3aa: CASLSITIRGTEAFF; CDR3nt: TGTGCCAGCTTGAGCATCACTATACGAGGGACTGAAGCTTTCTTT
abundance: once; j_gene: TRBJ2-5; d_gene: TRBD2; v_gene: TRBV28; CDR3aa: CASTKVERLAAYQETQYF; CDR3nt: TGTGCCAGCACCAAAGTGGAAAGACTAGCAGCATACCAAGAGACCCAGTACTTC
abundance: -; j_gene: TRBJ2-7; d_gene: TRBD1; v_gene: TRBV5-1; CDR3aa: CASGGQGYEQYF; CDR3nt: TGCGCCAGCGGTGGACAGGGCTACGAGCAGTACTTC
abundance: -; j_gene: TRBJ2-7; d_gene: -; v_gene: TRBV6-6; CDR3aa: CASRPGLTYEQYF; CDR3nt: TGTGCCAGCAGACCCGGACTAACCTACGAGCAGTACTTC
abundance: -; j_gene: TRBJ2-7; d_gene: -; v_gene: TRBV4-1; CDR3aa: CASSLEGPSSYYEQYF; CDR3nt: TGCGCCAGCAGCCTCGAGGGTCCTAGCAGTTACTACGAGCAGTACTTC
abundance: -; j_gene: TRBJ1-4; d_gene: -; v_gene: TRBV7-8; CDR3aa: CASSSIQGRDNEKLFF; CDR3nt: TGTGCCAGCAGCTCGATTCAGGGTAGGGATAATGAAAAACTGTTTTTT
abundance: -; j_gene: TRBJ2-7; d_gene: TRBD1; v_gene: TRBV19; CDR3aa: CASSSTGQGRYEQYF; CDR3nt: TGTGCCAGTAGTTCTACCGGACAGGGACGGTACGAGCAGTACTTC
abundance: -; j_gene: TRBJ2-2; d_gene: TRBD1; v_gene: TRBV6-1; CDR3aa: CASSELRTGNTGELFF; CDR3nt: TGTGCCAGCAGTGAACTCAGGACAGGGAACACCGGGGAGCTGTTTTTT
abundance: -; j_gene: TRBJ2-3; d_gene: -; v_gene: TRBV4-2; CDR3aa: CASSPTGTSTDTQYF; CDR3nt: TGTGCCAGCAGCCCTACCGGGACAAGCACAGATACGCAGTATTTT
abundance: -; j_gene: TRBJ2-1; d_gene: TRBD2; v_gene: TRBV28; CDR3aa: CASSTSSGSYHEQFF; CDR3nt: TGTGCCAGCAGTACATCTAGCGGGAGCTATCATGAGCAGTTCTTC
abundance: -; j_gene: TRBJ2-7; d_gene: -; v_gene: TRBV5-1; CDR3aa: CASSFPRQQGLSYEQYF; CDR3nt: TGCGCCAGCAGCTTTCCCAGACAACAGGGTCTCTCCTACGAGCAGTACTTC
abundance: -; j_gene: TRBJ2-4; d_gene: -; v_gene: TRBV6-6; CDR3aa: CASGESRNIQYF; CDR3nt: TGTGCCAGCGGGGAGAGTAGGAACATTCAGTACTTC
abundance: -; j_gene: TRBJ1-2; d_gene: -; v_gene: TRBV5-6; CDR3aa: CASSLGVAVNYGYTF; CDR3nt: TGTGCCAGCAGCTTGGGGGTAGCGGTAAACTATGGCTACACCTTC
abundance: once; j_gene: TRBJ2-7; d_gene: TRBD1; v_gene: TRBV6-1; CDR3aa: CASSDPAKDRYYEQYF; CDR3nt: TGTGCCAGCAGTGACCCTGCAAAGGACAGGTACTACGAGCAGTACTTC
abundance: -; j_gene: TRBJ1-1; d_gene: TRBD1; v_gene: TRBV19; CDR3aa: CASSEGGMNTEAFF; CDR3nt: TGTGCCAGTAGTGAAGGGGGCATGAACACTGAAGCTTTCTTT
abundance: -; j_gene: TRBJ1-4; d_gene: -; v_gene: TRBV10-3; CDR3aa: CAIRRGANEKLFF; CDR3nt: TGTGCCATCAGGCGGGGGGCTAATGAAAAACTGTTTTTT
abundance: -; j_gene: TRBJ2-4; d_gene: -; v_gene: TRBV5-1; CDR3aa: CASRGGWGAKNIQYF; CDR3nt: TGCGCCAGCAGAGGAGGGTGGGGAGCCAAAAACATTCAGTACTTC
abundance: -; j_gene: TRBJ1-1; d_gene: TRBD1; v_gene: TRBV19; CDR3aa: CASTSRGQRAEAFF; CDR3nt: TGTGCCAGTACCTCCAGGGGGCAAAGGGCTGAAGCTTTCTTT
abundance: -; j_gene: TRBJ2-3; d_gene: -; v_gene: TRBV4-3; CDR3aa: CASSPRWESDTQYF; CDR3nt: TGCGCCAGCAGCCCCCGATGGGAGTCAGATACGCAGTATTTT
abundance: -; j_gene: TRBJ1-2; d_gene: TRBD1; v_gene: TRBV5-1; CDR3aa: CASRFLQGALSYGYTF; CDR3nt: TGCGCCAGCAGATTCCTCCAGGGGGCCCTCTCCTATGGCTACACCTTC
abundance: -; j_gene: TRBJ2-7; d_gene: TRBD2; v_gene: TRBV18; CDR3aa: CASSPGTSGTYEQYF; CDR3nt: TGTGCCAGCTCCCCCGGGACTAGCGGGACCTACGAGCAGTACTTC